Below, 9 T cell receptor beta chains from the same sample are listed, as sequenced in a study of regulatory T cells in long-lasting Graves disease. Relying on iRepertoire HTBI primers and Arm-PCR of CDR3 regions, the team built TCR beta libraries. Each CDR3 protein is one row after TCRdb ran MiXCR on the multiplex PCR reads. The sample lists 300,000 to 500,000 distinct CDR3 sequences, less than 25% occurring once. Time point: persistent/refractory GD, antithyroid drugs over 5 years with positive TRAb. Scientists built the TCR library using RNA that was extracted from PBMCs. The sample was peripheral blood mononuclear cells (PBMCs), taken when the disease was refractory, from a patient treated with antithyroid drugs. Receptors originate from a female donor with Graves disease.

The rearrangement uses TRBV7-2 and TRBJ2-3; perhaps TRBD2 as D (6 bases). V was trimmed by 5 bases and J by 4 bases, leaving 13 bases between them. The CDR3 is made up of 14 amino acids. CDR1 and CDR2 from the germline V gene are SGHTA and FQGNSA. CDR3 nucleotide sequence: TGTGCCAGCAGCATGGGACCGGGGGCAGATACGCAGTATTTT. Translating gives CASSMGPGADTQYF.

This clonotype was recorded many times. CDR3 coding DNA: TGTGCCAGCAGCTTATCAGGGAAACTATCCTATGGCTACACCTTC. Translation gives CASSLSGKLSYGYTF. The chain joins TRBV7-2 to TRBJ1-2; perhaps TRBD1 as D (5 bases). The CDR3 sequence is 15 residues long. Between the trimmed V and J ends, which lost 2 bases and 4 bases, there was a span of 14 bases. The germline V gene has CDR1 SGHTA and CDR2 FQGNSA.

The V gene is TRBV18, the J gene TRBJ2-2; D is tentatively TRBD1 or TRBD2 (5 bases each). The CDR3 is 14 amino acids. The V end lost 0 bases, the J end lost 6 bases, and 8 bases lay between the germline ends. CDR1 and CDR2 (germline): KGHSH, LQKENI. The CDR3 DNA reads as TGTGCCAGCTCACCACCCGGGACGGCCGGGGAGCTGTTTTTT. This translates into CASSPPGTAGELFF.

CDR3 region: CASSLPTTGETEAFF. Here the CDR3 DNA reads TGTGCCAGCAGCTTACCTACGACAGGGGAGACTGAAGCTTTCTTT. The V and J genes are TRBV7-9 and TRBJ1-1, with TRBD1 matching over 8 bases. The CDR3 runs 15 residues. J gave up 5 bases and V 2 bases, and 7 bases lay outside the gene matches. CDR1 and CDR2 (germline): SEHNR, FQNEAQ (reference sequence).

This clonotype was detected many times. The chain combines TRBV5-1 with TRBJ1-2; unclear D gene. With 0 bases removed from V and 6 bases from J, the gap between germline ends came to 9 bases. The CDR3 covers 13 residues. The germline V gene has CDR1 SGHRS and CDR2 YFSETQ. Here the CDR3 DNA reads TGCGCCAGCAGCTTGGAGGGCCTGGATGGCTACACCTTC. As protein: CASSLEGLDGYTF.

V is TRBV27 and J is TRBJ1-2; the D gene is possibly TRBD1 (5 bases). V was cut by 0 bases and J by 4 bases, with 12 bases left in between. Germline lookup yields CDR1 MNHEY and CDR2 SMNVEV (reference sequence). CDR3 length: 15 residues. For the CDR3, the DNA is TGTGCCAGCAGTTTATCACCAGGGAAGGTCTATGGCTACACCTTC. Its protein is CASSLSPGKVYGYTF.

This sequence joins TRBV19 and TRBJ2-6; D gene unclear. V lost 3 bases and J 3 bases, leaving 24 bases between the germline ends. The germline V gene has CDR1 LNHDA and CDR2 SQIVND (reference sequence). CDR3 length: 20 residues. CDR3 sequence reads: CASSIDGQNLFQGGANVLTF. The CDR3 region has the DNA TGTGCCAGTAGTATTGACGGCCAGAATCTTTTCCAAGGTGGGGCCAACGTCCTGACTTTC.

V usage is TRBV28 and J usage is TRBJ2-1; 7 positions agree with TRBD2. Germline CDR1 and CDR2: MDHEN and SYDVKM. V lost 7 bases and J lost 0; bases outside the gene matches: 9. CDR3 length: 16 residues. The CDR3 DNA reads TGTGCCAGCAAGACAACTAGCGCAGCCTCCTACAATGAGCAGTTCTTC. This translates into CASKTTSAASYNEQFF.

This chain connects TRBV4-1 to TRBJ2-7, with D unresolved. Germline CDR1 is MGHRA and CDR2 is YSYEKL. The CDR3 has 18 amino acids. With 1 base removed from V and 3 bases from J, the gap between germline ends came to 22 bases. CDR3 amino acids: CASSQGPGRPSLVYEQYF. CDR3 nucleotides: TGCGCCAGCAGCCAAGGACCTGGACGGCCGTCCTTGGTCTACGAGCAGTACTTC.